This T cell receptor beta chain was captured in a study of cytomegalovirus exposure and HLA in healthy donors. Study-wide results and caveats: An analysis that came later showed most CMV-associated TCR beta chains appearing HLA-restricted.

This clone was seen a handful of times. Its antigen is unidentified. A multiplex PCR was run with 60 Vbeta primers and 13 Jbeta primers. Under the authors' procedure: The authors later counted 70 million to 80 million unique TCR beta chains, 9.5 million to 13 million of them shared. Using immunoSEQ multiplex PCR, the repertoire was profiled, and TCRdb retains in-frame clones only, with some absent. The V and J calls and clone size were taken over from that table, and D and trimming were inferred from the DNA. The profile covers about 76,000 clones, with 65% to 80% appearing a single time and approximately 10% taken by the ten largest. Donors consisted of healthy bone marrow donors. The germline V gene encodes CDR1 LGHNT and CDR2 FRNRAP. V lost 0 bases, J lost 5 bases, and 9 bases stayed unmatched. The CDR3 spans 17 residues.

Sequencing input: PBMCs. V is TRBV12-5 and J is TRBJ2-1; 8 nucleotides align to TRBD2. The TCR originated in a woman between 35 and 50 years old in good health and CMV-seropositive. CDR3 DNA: TGTGCTAGTGGTTTGGTGTTAGGGACTAGAAGACACAATGAGCAGTTCTTC. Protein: CASGLVLGTRRHNEQFF.